This T cell receptor (beta chain) was found in a study of blood T cells in healthy people across ages. Germline V gene data show CDR1 as LGHDT and CDR2 as YNNKEL (reference sequence). The CDR3 runs to 13 residues. Trimming removed 6 bases at V and 4 bases at J, with 12 bases between. Primers used in a second PCR of about 6 to 11 cycles were a sample-barcoded 5' primer and a J-beta primer mix. Carrying 12 random nucleotides, a template-switch adaptor labeled each individual cDNA molecule. TCRdb reanalysed the 5' RACE reads using MiXCR and keeps one entry per CDR3 protein. The table records approximately 810,000 distinct CDR3 sequences, 29% of them present only once. Concerning this clonotype itself: Its target is not known.

Study findings and constraints: Naive CD4+ cells and diversity were both higher in long-lived donors than in aged donors.

Healthy Caucasian individuals from Russia aged about 6 to 90 were enrolled as donors. V gene TRBV3-1 combines with J gene TRBJ1-2; D unresolved. The receptor comes from a woman at least 80 years old in good health. The sample taken for sequencing was blood. In DNA, the CDR3 is TGTGCCAGCAGGCCAGGTTTGGGCTATGGCTACACCTTC. Residues: CASRPGLGYGYTF.